This T cell receptor (beta chain) is from a study of cytomegalovirus exposure and HLA in healthy donors. On the study more broadly: A prior study identified just under 120 million unique TCR beta sequences from around 180 million T cells. Broader study findings: TCR beta chains numbering 164 were designated cytomegalovirus-associated.

This CDR3 has 14 residues. Trimming cost V 5 bases and J 7 bases; bases outside gene matches: 10. Germline V gives CDR1 PRHDT, CDR2 FYEKMQ (reference sequence). PCR amplification relied on 60 Vbeta primers (plus 13 Jbeta primers). Sequencing was performed with immunoSEQ multiplex PCR; in TCRdb, only in-frame clones are kept and a portion is missing. The sample has about 160,000 clones, around 80% seen once. Remarks on this clone: Its antigen is unknown.

The source of this sequence is a boy younger than 10 in good health and CMV-seronegative. Material: PBMCs. The chain has TRBV13 and TRBJ1-1; TRBD1 matches at 7 bases. The CDR3 loop is CASSLDRASNEAFF. The CDR3 DNA sequence: TGTGCCAGCAGCCTCGACAGGGCTTCCAATGAAGCTTTCTTT.